The 11 T cell receptor beta chains below were found in one sample sequenced in a study of T cell changes during pregnancy in multiple sclerosis. This table comes from immunoSEQ multiplex PCR, and its TCRdb copy is limited to in-frame clones, with some not included. The sample lists some 60,000 clones; approximately 90% were seen once. Material: CD4+ T cells from peripheral blood mononuclear cells, obtained in the third trimester of pregnancy. The receptors originated from a female donor with multiple sclerosis, enrolled in a pregnancy study.

The chain has TRBV6-5 and TRBJ2-7; possible D gene TRBD2, 6 bases. The V end lost 0 bases, the J end lost 0 bases, and 9 bases lay between the germline ends. This CDR3 comprises 15 residues. CDR1 is MNHEY, CDR2 SVGAGI, per germline. The CDR3 DNA sequence: TGTGCCAGCAGTTACTCTAGCGGAATCTCCTACGAGCAGTACTTC. Translation: CASSYSSGISYEQYF.

The chain employs TRBV29-1 and TRBJ1-1, with 8 positions matching TRBD1. The V segment lost 3 bases and the J segment 7 bases; nucleotides outside the gene matches: 4. The CDR3 is 12 amino acids. CDR1 and CDR2 (germline): SQVTM, ANQGSEA. CDR3 DNA: TGCAGCGTTGAGGACAGGGTACGTGAAGCTTTCTTT. The encoded protein is CSVEDRVREAFF. The full variable domain, rest sourced from reference TRBV29-1 and TRBJ1-1, is SAVISQKPSRDICQRGTSLTIQCQVDSQVTMMFWYRQQPGQSLTLIATANQGSEATYESGFVIDKFPISRPNLTFSTLTVSNMSPEDSSIYLCSVEDRVREAFFGQGTRLTVV.

This CDR3 reads CAIMASGSYEQYF. The CDR3, as DNA: TGTGCCATCATGGCTAGCGGGTCCTACGAGCAGTACTTC. The rearrangement joins TRBV10-3 to TRBJ2-7; 8 bases fit TRBD2. The V gene end was trimmed by 7 bases and the J gene end by 1 base; junction bases not matched to a gene: 3. This CDR3 spans 13 amino acids. Per germline, CDR1 ENHRY and CDR2 SYGVKD.

Here the CDR3 DNA reads TGTGCCAGCAGCTTCTTTGGTACTATAGGTCGCACTGAAGCTTTCTTT. It yields the protein CASSFFGTIGRTEAFF. V and J are TRBV7-8 and TRBJ1-1; D not resolved. CDR3 length: 16 amino acids. V lost 3 bases to trimming and J lost 4 bases, with 18 bases between them. The germline V gene encodes CDR1 SGHVS and CDR2 FQNEAQ.

This clone appeared once. The rearrangement uses TRBV19 and TRBJ2-7; D is perhaps TRBD1 (5 bases). Trimming removed 7 bases from V and 3 bases from J, with 10 bases in between. CDR3 length: 12 residues. CDR1 and CDR2 from the germline V gene are LNHDA and SQIVND (reference sequence). CDR3 amino acids: CASTGDSYEQYF. The CDR3 DNA reads as TGTGCCAGTACCGGAGACAGCTACGAGCAGTACTTC.

In DNA form, the CDR3 reads TGTGCCAGCAGTTACTTGGGAGGGTTTGCAACTAATGAAAAACTGTTTTTT. It codes for CASSYLGGFATNEKLFF. The chain combines TRBV27 with TRBJ1-4, with no clear D. The V and J ends lost 4 bases and 0 bases respectively, with 15 bases between them. CDR1 MNHEY and CDR2 SMNVEV come from the germline V gene (reference sequence). The CDR3 is made up of 17 amino acids.

The chain uses TRBV18 and TRBJ1-1; maybe TRBD1 (5 bases). V lost 2 bases and J lost 7, with 8 bases in between. The germline CDR1 and CDR2 sequences are KGHSH and LQKENI. The CDR3 totals 12 residues. The CDR3 nucleotides are TGTGCCAGCTCACCAGGACACTTTGAAGCTTTCTTT. This encodes CASSPGHFEAFF.

V is TRBV18 and J is TRBJ1-5, with D hard to call. V was cut by 1 base and J by 7 bases, with 8 bases left in between. The CDR3 is 13 residues long. Germline lookup yields CDR1 KGHSH and CDR2 LQKENI. The CDR3 here is CASSPLGEQPQHF. The DNA for the CDR3 is TGTGCCAGCTCACCACTCGGGGAGCAGCCCCAGCATTTT. Drawing the rest from reference TRBV18 and TRBJ1-5, the complete variable domain is NAGVMQNPRHLVRRRGQEARLRCSPMKGHSHVYWYRQLPEEGLKFMVYLQKENIIDESGMPKERFSAEFPKEGPSILRIQQVVRGDSAAYFCASSPLGEQPQHFGDGTRLSIL.

V gene TRBV7-8 combines with J gene TRBJ2-5, with a weak D call TRBD2 (6 bases). CDR1 and CDR2 (germline): SGHVS, FQNEAQ. With 10 bases removed from V and 0 bases from J, the gap between germline ends came to 12 bases. This CDR3 spans 13 amino acids. CDR3 region: CATQRTNQETQYF. CDR3 DNA sequence: TGTGCCACCCAAAGGACTAACCAAGAGACCCAGTACTTC.

The chain uses TRBV19 and TRBJ2-1; 10 nucleotides agree with TRBD2. Germline V gene lookup returns CDR1 LNHDA and CDR2 SQIVND (reference sequence). The trim removed 3 bases at V and 7 bases at J, leaving 6 bases unmatched. This CDR3 has 15 amino acids. As DNA, the CDR3 is TGTGCCAGTAGTATCAGAGCGGGAGGGGGGAATGAGCAGTTCTTC. This codes for CASSIRAGGGNEQFF.

The chain links TRBV10-3 to TRBJ1-2; the D is unclear. The CDR3 is 14 residues long. V lost 5 bases and J lost 3, with 13 bases in between. From germline, CDR1 is ENHRY and CDR2 SYGVKD. The CDR3 DNA sequence: TGTGCCATCAGTTTGACCGGGAGGGACTATGGCTACACCTTC. Amino acid sequence: CAISLTGRDYGYTF.